This T cell receptor beta chain was documented in a study of blood T cell repertoires in COVID-19. Study as a whole: Acute and convalescent COVID-19 samples came from the United States, Italy and Spain.

Original handling: Estimated nucleated cell counts came from reference gene primer amplification. Data came from immunoSEQ multiplex PCR; TCRdb stores just in-frame clones and leaves some out. V and J calls and clone size follow that table, whereas D and trimming were derived from the DNA. The sample carries 270,000 or so clones, around 89% recorded once. V was pared by 8 bases and J by 4 bases, with 14 bases between. CDR3 length: 13 amino acids. The germline V gene encodes CDR1 ENHRY and CDR2 SYGVKD. The chain employs TRBV10-3 and TRBJ2-5, with a weak D call TRBD2 (6 bases). The sample was PBMCs or T cells enriched from blood (not recorded which). The receptor was isolated from a woman in her 40s with acute COVID-19. The CDR3 sequence is CAIAGPDGETQYF. The CDR3 DNA follows: TGTGCCATCGCGGGACCGGACGGAGAGACCCAGTACTTC.